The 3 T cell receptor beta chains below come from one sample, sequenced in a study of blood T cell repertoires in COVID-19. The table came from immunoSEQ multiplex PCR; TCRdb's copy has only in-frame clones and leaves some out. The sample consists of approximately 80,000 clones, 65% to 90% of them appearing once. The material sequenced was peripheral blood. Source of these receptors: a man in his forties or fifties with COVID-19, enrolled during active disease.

CDR3 bases: TGTGCCAGCAGCACTAGCGGGACCTACAATGAGCAGTTCTTC. Translating gives CASSTSGTYNEQFF. This chain joins TRBV9 and TRBJ2-1, with TRBD2 matching 10 bases. This CDR3 comprises 14 residues. CDR1 and CDR2 (germline): SGDLS, YYNGEE. Unmatched junction bases numbered 0, after V lost 4 bases and J lost 2 bases.

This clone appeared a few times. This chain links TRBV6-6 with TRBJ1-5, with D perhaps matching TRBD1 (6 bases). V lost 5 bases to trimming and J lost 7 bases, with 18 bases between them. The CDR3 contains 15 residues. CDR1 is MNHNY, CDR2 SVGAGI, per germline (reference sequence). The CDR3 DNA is TGTGCCAGCAGTCAAACAGGGTCGGGCGAGCAGCCCCAGCATTTT. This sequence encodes CASSQTGSGEQPQHF.

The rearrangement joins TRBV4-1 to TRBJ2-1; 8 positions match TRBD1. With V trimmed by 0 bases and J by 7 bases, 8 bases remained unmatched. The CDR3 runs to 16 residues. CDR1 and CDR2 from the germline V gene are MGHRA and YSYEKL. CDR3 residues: CASSQDLGRGRNEQFF. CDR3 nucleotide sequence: TGCGCCAGCAGCCAAGATCTCGGCAGGGGGCGAAATGAGCAGTTCTTC.